The 3 T cell receptor beta chains below come from one sample, sequenced in a study of T cell responses to AZD1222 COVID-19 vaccine. Here immunoSEQ multiplex PCR was the method, and the copy in TCRdb shows in-frame clones only, minus some. This table holds around 110,000 clones, about 91% found once. The sample in question was peripheral blood, obtained on day 0 of AZD1222 vaccination. The receptor source for this set is an adult in good health.

The chain links TRBV20-1 to TRBJ2-7; D is tentatively TRBD1 or TRBD2 (5 bases each). CDR1 and CDR2 from the germline V gene are DFQATT and SNEGSKA (reference sequence). Trimming cost V 3 bases and J 4 bases, with 16 bases left between them. The CDR3 consists of 14 residues. The CDR3, as DNA: TGCAGTGCTAGTTCGGGACGGGGTAATTACGAGCAGTACTTC. Its protein product is CSASSGRGNYEQYF.

The chain employs TRBV12-2 and TRBJ2-4; the table's D gene call, TRBD1, was not cross checked with the DNA. TRBV12-2 is labeled a pseudogene. The CDR3 is made up of 17 amino acids. The CDR3 DNA sequence: TGTGCAAGTCGCTCGAAAACAGGGGTTGGAGCCAAAAACATTCAGTACTTC. This sequence encodes CASRSKTGVGAKNIQYF.

The gene calls are TRBV7-3 and TRBJ2-1; D call uncertain. CDR3 length: 12 residues. V shed 4 bases and J shed 5 bases, with 6 bases lying between them. Germline lookup yields CDR1 SGHTA and CDR2 FQGTGA. This CDR3 is CASSSSNNEQFF. The DNA of the CDR3 is TGTGCCAGCAGCTCAAGCAACAATGAGCAGTTCTTC.